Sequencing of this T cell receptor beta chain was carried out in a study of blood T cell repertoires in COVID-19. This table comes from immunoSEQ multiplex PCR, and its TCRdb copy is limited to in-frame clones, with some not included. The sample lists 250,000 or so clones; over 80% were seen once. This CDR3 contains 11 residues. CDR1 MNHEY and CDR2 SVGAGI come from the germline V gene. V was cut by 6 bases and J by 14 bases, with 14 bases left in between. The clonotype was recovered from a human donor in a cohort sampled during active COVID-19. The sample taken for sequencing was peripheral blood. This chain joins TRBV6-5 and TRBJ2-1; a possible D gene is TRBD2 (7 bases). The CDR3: CASSRRGLEFF. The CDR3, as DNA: TGTGCCAGCAGCCGGCGGGGGCTTGAGTTCTTC.